The 13 T cell receptor beta chains below were found in one sample sequenced in a study of T cell responses to AZD1222 COVID-19 vaccine. Produced via immunoSEQ multiplex PCR; TCRdb's table is partial and in-frame only. Of 80,000 to 100,000 clones detected, approximately 89% appear once; the ten largest clones hold around 2.8%. The sample was peripheral blood, taken on day 0 of MenACWY control vaccination. These receptors all stem from an adult in good health.

In this sample, this clone turned up once. V and J are TRBV27 and TRBJ2-2; TRBD2 is a possible D gene (6 bases). Between the trimmed V and J ends, which lost 6 bases and 4 bases, there was a span of 12 bases. This CDR3 spans 14 amino acids. CDR1 is MNHEY, CDR2 SMNVEV, per germline (reference sequence). For the CDR3, the DNA is TGTGCCAGCAGGAGGCTAGCGATCACCGGGGAGCTGTTTTTT. This codes for CASRRLAITGELFF.

V gene TRBV6-5 combines with J gene TRBJ1-2, with D possibly being TRBD1 (5 bases). The CDR3 is made up of 13 amino acids. Trimming took off 4 bases at V and 4 bases at J, with 10 bases between the two ends. Germline V lookup: CDR1 MNHEY, CDR2 SVGAGI. Here the CDR3 DNA reads TGTGCCAGCAGTTTCCTGAGGGGCTATGGCTACACCTTC. Translating gives CASSFLRGYGYTF.

This chain joins TRBV5-4 and TRBJ2-7; 10 bases match TRBD2. The CDR3 is 13 amino acids. Germline CDR1 and CDR2: SGHNT and YYREEE (reference sequence). Trimming removed 4 bases from V and 4 bases from J; junction bases left unmatched: 2. CDR3 sequence: CASSRSGGYEQYF. The CDR3 nucleotides read TGTGCCAGCAGCCGTAGCGGGGGGTACGAGCAGTACTTC. The variable domain in full, completed from reference TRBV5-4 and TRBJ2-7, reads ETGVTQSPTHLIKTRGQQVTLRCSSQSGHNTVSWYQQALGQGPQFIFQYYREEENGRGNFPPRFSGLQFPNYSSELNVNALELDDSALYLCASSRSGGYEQYFGPGTRLTVT.

V usage is TRBV4-2 and J usage is TRBJ2-6, with D unclear. The germline CDR1 and CDR2 sequences are LGHNA and YNFKEQ. This CDR3 is 20 amino acids long. V lost 0 bases, J lost 0 bases, and 18 bases lay in between. CDR3 sequence (DNA): TGTGCCAGCAGCCAAGAAGTCTCGTCGTCGGCTAGCTCTGGGGCCAACGTCCTGACTTTC. Encoded protein: CASSQEVSSSASSGANVLTF.

In nucleotides, the CDR3 is TGTGCCAGCAGCTTATTGTTGGAGACCCAGTACTTC. This encodes CASSLLLETQYF. The rearrangement uses TRBV5-4 and TRBJ2-5; unclear D gene. The CDR3 has 12 residues. V was trimmed by 2 bases and J by 5 bases, leaving 7 bases between them. Germline CDR1 reads SGHNT; CDR2 reads YYREEE (reference sequence).

The rearrangement links TRBV27 to TRBJ1-2, with TRBD1 matching 8 bases. Germline V gene lookup returns CDR1 MNHEY and CDR2 SMNVEV (reference sequence). The CDR3 runs to 14 residues. V lost 6 bases and J lost 3; bases outside the gene matches: 6. The CDR3 coding sequence is TGTGCCAGCAGAGGGACAGGAATTTACTATGGCTACACCTTC. It yields the protein CASRGTGIYYGYTF.

The V gene is TRBV7-8, the J gene TRBJ2-7, with D perhaps matching TRBD1 (5 bases). Trimming left V 5 bases short and J 2 bases short, with 10 bases between. There are 13 residues in the CDR3. Per germline, CDR1 SGHVS and CDR2 FQNEAQ. DNA for the CDR3: TGTGCCAGCAGCCGAGGCAGGGCCTACGAGCAGTACTTC. The encoded protein is CASSRGRAYEQYF.

The chain is built from TRBV10-1 and TRBJ1-1, with 7 bases lining up with TRBD1. The J segment lost 5 bases and the V segment lost 4 bases, leaving 13 bases of the junction unmatched. CDR3 size: 16 residues. The V gene's germline CDR1 is WNHNN and CDR2 SYGVQD (reference sequence). The CDR3 coding sequence is TGCGCCAGCAGTGGAACCCCGACAGGGATATGTACTGAAGCTTTCTTT. It codes for CASSGTPTGICTEAFF.

This chain connects TRBV7-9 to TRBJ2-7; D ambiguous. Deletions cut 2 bases from V and 5 bases from J, with 13 bases between. This CDR3 is 14 amino acids long. Germline CDR1 and CDR2: SEHNR and FQNEAQ (reference sequence). CDR3 in amino acids: CASSLKLTENEQYF. The DNA for the CDR3 is TGTGCCAGCAGCTTAAAACTAACCGAAAACGAGCAGTACTTC.

The chain uses TRBV6-5 and TRBJ1-5; 7 nucleotides align to TRBD1. The CDR3 length is 15 residues. Looked up from germline, CDR1 is MNHEY and CDR2 is SVGAGI. J was trimmed by 4 bases and V by 6 bases; bases with no gene match: 9. The CDR3 coding sequence is TGTGCCAGCAGGCGAACAGGGGTAGGGAATCAGCCCCAGCATTTT. This encodes CASRRTGVGNQPQHF.

The chain uses TRBV9 and TRBJ2-1, with D possibly TRBD2 on 7 matching bases. Germline-derived CDR1 and CDR2 are SGDLS and YYNGEE. The CDR3 has 13 amino acids. V lost 3 bases to trimming and J lost 7 bases, with 11 bases between them. The CDR3 sequence: CASSAEGGNEQFF. Written as DNA, the CDR3 is TGTGCCAGCAGCGCCGAGGGGGGGAATGAGCAGTTCTTC. Combining the CDR3 with reference TRBV9 and TRBJ2-1 gives the whole variable domain DSGVTQTPKHLITATGQRVTLRCSPRSGDLSVYWYQQSLDQGLQFLIQYYNGEERAKGNILERFSAQQFPDLHSELNLSSLELGDSALYFCASSAEGGNEQFFGPGTRLTVL.

The chain has TRBV7-2 and TRBJ2-3, with 12 bases lining up with TRBD2. This CDR3 has 16 residues. The ends lost 5 bases at V and 5 bases at J; junction bases unmatched: 8. Germline CDR1 and CDR2: SGHTA and FQGNSA. The CDR3 DNA reads as TGTGCCAGCAGCCGTACTAGCGGGGGGTTAGGAGATACGCAGTATTTT. Translating gives CASSRTSGGLGDTQYF.

This sequence joins TRBV7-6 and TRBJ2-2; 8 bases map to TRBD1. There are 15 residues in the CDR3. Germline V gives CDR1 SGHVS, CDR2 FNYEAQ. J gave up 4 bases and V 5 bases, and 6 bases lay outside the gene matches. CDR3 protein: CASSAAGGSTGELFF. In nucleotides, the CDR3 is TGTGCCAGCAGCGCTGCAGGGGGCTCCACCGGGGAGCTGTTTTTT.